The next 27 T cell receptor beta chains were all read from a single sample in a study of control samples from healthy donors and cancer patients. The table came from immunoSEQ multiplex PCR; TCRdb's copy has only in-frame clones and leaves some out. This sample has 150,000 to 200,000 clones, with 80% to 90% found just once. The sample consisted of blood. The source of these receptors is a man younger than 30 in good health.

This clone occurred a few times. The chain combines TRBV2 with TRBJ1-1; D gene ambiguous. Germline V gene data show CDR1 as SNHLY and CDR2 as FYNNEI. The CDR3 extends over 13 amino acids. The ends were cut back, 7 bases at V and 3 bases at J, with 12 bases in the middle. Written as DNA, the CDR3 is TGTGCCAGCAAGTTACGTCAGGACACTGAAGCTTTCTTT. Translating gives CASKLRQDTEAFF.

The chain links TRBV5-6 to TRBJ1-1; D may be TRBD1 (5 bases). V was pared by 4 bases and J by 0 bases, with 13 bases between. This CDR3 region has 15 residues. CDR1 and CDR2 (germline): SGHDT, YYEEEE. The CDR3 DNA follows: TGTGCCAGCAGCGCTAGACAGCCTTTGAACACTGAAGCTTTCTTT. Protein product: CASSARQPLNTEAFF.

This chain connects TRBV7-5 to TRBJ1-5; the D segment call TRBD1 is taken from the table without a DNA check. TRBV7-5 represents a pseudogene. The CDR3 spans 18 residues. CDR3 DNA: TGTGCCAGAAGCTTAGTGCCCCAGGGGCCGTATAGCAATCAGCCCCAGCATTTT. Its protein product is CARSLVPQGPYSNQPQHF.

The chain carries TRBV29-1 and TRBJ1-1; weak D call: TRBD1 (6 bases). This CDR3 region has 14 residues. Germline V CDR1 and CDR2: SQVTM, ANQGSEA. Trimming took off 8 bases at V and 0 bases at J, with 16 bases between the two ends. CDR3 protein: CSTTGQGMNTEAFF. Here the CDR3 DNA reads TGCAGCACCACCGGTCAGGGGATGAACACTGAAGCTTTCTTT. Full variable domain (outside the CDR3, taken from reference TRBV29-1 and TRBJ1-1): SAVISQKPSRDICQRGTSLTIQCQVDSQVTMMFWYRQQPGQSLTLIATANQGSEATYESGFVIDKFPISRPNLTFSTLTVSNMSPEDSSIYLCSTTGQGMNTEAFFGQGTRLTVV.

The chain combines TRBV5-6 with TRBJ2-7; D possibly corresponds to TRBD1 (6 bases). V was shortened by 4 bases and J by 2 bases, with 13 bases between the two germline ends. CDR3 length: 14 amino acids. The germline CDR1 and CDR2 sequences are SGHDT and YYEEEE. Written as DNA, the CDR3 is TGTGCCAGCAGCCCGGTGGGGGCCGCCTACGAGCAGTACTTC. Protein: CASSPVGAAYEQYF. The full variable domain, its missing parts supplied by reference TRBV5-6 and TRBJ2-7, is DAGVTQSPTHLIKTRGQQVTLRCSPKSGHDTVSWYQQALGQGPQFIFQYYEEEERQRGNFPDRFSGHQFPNYSSELNVNALLLGDSALYLCASSPVGAAYEQYFGPGTRLTVT.

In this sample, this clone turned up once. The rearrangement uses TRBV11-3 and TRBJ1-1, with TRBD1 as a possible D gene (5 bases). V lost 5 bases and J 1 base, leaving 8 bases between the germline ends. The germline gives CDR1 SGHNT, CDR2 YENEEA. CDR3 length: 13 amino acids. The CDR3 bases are TGTGCCAGCAGCCGACAGACGAACACTGAAGCTTTCTTT. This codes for CASSRQTNTEAFF.

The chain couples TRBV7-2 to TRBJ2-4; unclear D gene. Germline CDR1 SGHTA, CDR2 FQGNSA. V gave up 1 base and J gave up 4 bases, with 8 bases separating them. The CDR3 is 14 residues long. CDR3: CASSLVAAKNIQYF. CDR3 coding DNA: TGTGCCAGCAGCTTAGTGGCAGCTAAAAACATTCAGTACTTC. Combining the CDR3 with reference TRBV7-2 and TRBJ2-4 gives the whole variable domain GAGVSQSPSNKVTEKGKDVELRCDPISGHTALYWYRQSLGQGLEFLIYFQGNSAPDKSGLPSDRFSAERTGGSVSTLTIQRTQQEDSAVYLCASSLVAAKNIQYFGAGTRLSVL.

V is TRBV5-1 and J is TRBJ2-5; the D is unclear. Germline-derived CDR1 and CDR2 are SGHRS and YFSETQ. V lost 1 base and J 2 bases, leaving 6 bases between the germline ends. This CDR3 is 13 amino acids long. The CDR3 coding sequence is TGCGCCAGCAGCTTGATCAAGCAAGAGACCCAGTACTTC. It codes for CASSLIKQETQYF.

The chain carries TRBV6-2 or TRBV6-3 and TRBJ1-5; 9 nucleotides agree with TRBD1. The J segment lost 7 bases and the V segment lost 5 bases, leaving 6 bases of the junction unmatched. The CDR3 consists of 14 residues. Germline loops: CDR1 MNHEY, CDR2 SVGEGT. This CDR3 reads CASSQTGGRQPQHF. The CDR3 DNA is TGTGCCAGCAGTCAAACAGGGGGCCGCCAGCCCCAGCATTTT.

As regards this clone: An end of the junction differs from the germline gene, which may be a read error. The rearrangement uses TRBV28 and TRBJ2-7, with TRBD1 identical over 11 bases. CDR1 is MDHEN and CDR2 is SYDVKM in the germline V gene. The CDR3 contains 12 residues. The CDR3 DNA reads TGTGCCAGCAGTCCCCCGGACAGGGGGCAGAACTTC. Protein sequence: CASSPPDRGQNF.

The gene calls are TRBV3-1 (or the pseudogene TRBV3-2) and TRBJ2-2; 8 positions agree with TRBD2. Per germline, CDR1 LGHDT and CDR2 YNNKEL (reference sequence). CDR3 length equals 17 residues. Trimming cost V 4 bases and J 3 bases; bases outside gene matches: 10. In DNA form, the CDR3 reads TGTGCCAGCAGCCCCTCTACTAGCGGAGATTACACCGGGGAGCTGTTTTTT. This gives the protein CASSPSTSGDYTGELFF.

In nucleotides, the CDR3 is TGTGCCAGCAGTTACCCGTTAAGGACTAGCGGGGGAGTGCAGGACACCGGGGAGCTGTTTTTT. Encoded protein: CASSYPLRTSGGVQDTGELFF. This chain links TRBV6-2 or TRBV6-3 with TRBJ2-2; 13 bases match TRBD2. Germline values: CDR1 MNHEY, CDR2 SVGEGT. The CDR3 has 21 amino acids. Losses at the gene ends were 2 bases for V and 3 bases for J; bases not matched to a gene: 15.

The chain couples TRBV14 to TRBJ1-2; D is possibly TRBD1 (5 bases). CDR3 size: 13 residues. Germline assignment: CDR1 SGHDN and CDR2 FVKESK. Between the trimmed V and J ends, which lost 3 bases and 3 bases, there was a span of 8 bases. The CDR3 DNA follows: TGTGCCAGCAGCCAGGGGGTTTACTATGGCTACACCTTC. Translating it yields CASSQGVYYGYTF.

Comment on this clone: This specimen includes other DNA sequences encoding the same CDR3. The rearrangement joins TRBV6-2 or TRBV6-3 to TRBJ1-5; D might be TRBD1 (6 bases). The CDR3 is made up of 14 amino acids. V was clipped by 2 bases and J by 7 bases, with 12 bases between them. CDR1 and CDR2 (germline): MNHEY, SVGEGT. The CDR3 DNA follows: TGTGCCAGCAGTTACGTACAGGGAAAACAGCCCCAGCATTTT. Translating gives CASSYVQGKQPQHF.

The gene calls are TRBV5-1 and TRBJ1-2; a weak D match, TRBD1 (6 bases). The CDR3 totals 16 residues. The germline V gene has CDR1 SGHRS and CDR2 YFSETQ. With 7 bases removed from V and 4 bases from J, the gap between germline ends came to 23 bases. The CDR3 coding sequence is TGCGCCAGCTCGGAGTCAGGCCCCCAGGGGACCTATGGCTACACCTTC. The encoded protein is CASSESGPQGTYGYTF.

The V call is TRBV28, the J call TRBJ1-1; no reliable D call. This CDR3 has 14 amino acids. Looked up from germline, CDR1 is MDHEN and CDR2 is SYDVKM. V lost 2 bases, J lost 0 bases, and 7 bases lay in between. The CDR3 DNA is TGTGCCAGCAGTTTAAGGAACATGAACACTGAAGCTTTCTTT. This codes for CASSLRNMNTEAFF.

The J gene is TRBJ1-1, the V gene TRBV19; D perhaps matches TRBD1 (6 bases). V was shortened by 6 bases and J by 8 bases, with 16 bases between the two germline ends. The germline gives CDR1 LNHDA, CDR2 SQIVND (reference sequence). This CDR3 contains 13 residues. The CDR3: CASSWGPGTEAFF. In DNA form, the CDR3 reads TGTGCCAGTAGCTGGGGACCCGGGACAGAAGCTTTCTTT. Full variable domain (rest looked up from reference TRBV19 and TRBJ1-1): DGGITQSPKYLFRKEGQNVTLSCEQNLNHDAMYWYRQDPGQGLRLIYYSQIVNDFQKGDIAEGYSVSREKKESFPLTVTSAQKNPTAFYLCASSWGPGTEAFFGQGTRLTVV.

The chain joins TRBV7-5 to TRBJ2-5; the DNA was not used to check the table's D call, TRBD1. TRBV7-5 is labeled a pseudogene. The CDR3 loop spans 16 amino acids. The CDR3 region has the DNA TGTGCCAGAAGAAAACCGGGACAGGGGGCTCGGGAGACCCAGTACTTC. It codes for CARRKPGQGARETQYF.

The CDR3 spells CASSLKGLAGGQSEQFF. The DNA for the CDR3 is TGCGCCAGCAGCTTGAAAGGACTAGCGGGGGGGCAAAGTGAGCAGTTCTTC. V and J are TRBV5-1 and TRBJ2-1; 15 nucleotides align to TRBD2. The germline V gene has CDR1 SGHRS and CDR2 YFSETQ. This CDR3 spans 17 amino acids. V gave up 1 base and J gave up 9 bases; unmatched junction bases: 8.

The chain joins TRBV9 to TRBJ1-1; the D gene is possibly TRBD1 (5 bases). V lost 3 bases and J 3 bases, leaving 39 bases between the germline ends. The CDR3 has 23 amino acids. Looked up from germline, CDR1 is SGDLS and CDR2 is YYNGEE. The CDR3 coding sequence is TGTGCCAGCAGCGGCGAGGGCGCGGGGGACTTATCCGCCCCCCGTATCTGGGACACTGAAGCTTTCTTT. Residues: CASSGEGAGDLSAPRIWDTEAFF.

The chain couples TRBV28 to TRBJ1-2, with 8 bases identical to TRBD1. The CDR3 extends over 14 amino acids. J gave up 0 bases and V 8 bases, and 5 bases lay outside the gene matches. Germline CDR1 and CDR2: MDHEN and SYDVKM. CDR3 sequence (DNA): TGTGCCAGCGAGACAGGGGTGGCTAACTATGGCTACACCTTC. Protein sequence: CASETGVANYGYTF.

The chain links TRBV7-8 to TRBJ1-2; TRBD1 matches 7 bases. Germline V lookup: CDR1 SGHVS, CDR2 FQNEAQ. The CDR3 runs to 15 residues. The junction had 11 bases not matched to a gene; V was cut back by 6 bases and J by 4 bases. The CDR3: CASSNLQGLSYGYTF. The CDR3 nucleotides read TGTGCCAGCAGTAACCTACAGGGGCTCAGCTATGGCTACACCTTC.

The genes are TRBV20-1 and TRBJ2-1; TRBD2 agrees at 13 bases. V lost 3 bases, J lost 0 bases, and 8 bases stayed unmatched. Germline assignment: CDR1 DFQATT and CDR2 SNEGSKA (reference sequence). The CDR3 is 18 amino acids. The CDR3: CSASGTSGETSSYNEQFF. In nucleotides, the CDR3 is TGCAGTGCTAGTGGGACTAGCGGGGAAACGAGCTCCTACAATGAGCAGTTCTTC.

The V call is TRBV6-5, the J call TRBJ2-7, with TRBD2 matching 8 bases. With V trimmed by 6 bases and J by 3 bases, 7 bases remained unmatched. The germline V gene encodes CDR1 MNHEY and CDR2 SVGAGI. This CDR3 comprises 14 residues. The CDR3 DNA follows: TGTGCCAGCAGCGGGGGGGACAAAAACTACGAGCAGTACTTC. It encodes CASSGGDKNYEQYF.

In nucleotides, the CDR3 is TGTGCCAGCAGCTTAGGCCTGACGTGGGAGACCCAGTACTTC. Translation: CASSLGLTWETQYF. The rearrangement uses TRBV13 and TRBJ2-5; D not resolved. The length of the CDR3 is 14 residues. The ends were cut back, 0 bases at V and 5 bases at J, with 10 bases in the middle. Germline CDR1 and CDR2: PRHDT and FYEKMQ (reference sequence).

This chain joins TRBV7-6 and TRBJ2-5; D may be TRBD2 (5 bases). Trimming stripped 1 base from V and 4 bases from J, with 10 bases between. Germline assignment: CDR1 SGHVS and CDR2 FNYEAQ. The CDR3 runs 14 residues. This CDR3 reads CASSLGPEGETQYF. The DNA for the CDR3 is TGTGCCAGCAGCTTAGGTCCCGAGGGAGAGACCCAGTACTTC. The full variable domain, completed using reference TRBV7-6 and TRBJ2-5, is GAGVSQSPRYKVTKRGQDVALRCDPISGHVSLYWYRQALGQGPEFLTYFNYEAQQDKSGLPNDRFSAERPEGSISTLTIQRTEQRDSAMYRCASSLGPEGETQYFGPGTRLLVL.

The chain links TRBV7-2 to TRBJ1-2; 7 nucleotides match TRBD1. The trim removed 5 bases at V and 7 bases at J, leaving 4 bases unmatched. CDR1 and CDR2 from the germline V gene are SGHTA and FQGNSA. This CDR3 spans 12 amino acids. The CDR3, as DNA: TGTGCCAGCAGCCAGGGGGTGGGTGGCTACACCTTC. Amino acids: CASSQGVGGYTF.